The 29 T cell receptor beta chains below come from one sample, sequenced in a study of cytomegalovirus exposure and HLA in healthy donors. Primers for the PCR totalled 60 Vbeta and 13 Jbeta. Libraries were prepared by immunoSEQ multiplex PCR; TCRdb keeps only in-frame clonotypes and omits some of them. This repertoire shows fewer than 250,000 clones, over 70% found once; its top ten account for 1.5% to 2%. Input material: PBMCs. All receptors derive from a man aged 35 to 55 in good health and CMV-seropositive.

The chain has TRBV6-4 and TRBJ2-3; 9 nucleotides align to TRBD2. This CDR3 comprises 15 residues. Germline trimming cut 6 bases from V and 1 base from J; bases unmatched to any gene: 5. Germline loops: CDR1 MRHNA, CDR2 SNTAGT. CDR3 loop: CASSLLAGGTDTQYF. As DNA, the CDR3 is TGTGCCAGCAGCCTACTAGCGGGCGGCACAGATACGCAGTATTTT.

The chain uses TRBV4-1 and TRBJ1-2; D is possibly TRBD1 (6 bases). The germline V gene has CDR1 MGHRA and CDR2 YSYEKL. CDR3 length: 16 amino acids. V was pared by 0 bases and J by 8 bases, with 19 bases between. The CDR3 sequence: CASSQEGTTGSFGYTF. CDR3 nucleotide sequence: TGCGCCAGCAGCCAAGAGGGGACAACGGGGTCCTTCGGCTACACCTTC.

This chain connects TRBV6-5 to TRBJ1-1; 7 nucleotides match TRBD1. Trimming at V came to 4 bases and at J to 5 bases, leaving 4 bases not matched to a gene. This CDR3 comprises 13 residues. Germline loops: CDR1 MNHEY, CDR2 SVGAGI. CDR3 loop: CASSWTGKTEAFF. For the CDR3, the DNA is TGTGCCAGCAGTTGGACAGGCAAGACTGAAGCTTTCTTT.

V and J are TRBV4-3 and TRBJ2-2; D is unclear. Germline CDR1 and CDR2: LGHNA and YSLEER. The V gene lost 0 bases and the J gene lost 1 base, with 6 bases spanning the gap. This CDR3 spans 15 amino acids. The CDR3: CASSQDPGNTGELFF. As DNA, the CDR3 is TGCGCCAGCAGCCAAGATCCGGGGAACACCGGGGAGCTGTTTTTT.

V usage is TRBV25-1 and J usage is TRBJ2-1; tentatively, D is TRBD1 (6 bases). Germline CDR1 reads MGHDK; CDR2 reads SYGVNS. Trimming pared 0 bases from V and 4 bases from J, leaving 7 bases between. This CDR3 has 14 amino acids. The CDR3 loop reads CASSEYDRYNEQFF. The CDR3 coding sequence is TGTGCCAGCAGTGAATATGACAGGTACAATGAGCAGTTCTTC.

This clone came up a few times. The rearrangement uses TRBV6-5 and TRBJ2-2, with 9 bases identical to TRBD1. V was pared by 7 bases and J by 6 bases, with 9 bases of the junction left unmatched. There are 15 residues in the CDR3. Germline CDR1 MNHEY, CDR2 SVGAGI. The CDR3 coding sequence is TGTGCCAGCATCCGGGACAGGGTAATCGCCGGGGAGCTGTTTTTT. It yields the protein CASIRDRVIAGELFF.

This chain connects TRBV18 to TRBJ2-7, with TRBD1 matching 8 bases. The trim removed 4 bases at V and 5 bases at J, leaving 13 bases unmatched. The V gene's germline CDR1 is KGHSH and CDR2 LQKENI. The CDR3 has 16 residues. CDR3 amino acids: CASSRTTGTGPDEQYF. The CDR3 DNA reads TGTGCCAGCTCACGCACAACCGGGACAGGCCCGGACGAGCAGTACTTC.

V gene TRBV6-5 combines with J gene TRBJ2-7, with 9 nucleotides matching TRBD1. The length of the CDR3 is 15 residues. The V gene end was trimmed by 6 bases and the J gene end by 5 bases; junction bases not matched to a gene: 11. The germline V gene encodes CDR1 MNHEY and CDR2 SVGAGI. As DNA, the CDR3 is TGTGCCAGCAGCCACGGGACAGGGTTCGGCCACGAGCAGTACTTC. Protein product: CASSHGTGFGHEQYF.

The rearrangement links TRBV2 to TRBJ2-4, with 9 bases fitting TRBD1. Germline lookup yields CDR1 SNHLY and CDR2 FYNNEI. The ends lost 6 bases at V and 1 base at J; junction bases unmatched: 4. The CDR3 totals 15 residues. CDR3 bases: TGTGCCAGCAGGATACAGGGGGCGGCCAAAAACATTCAGTACTTC. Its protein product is CASRIQGAAKNIQYF.

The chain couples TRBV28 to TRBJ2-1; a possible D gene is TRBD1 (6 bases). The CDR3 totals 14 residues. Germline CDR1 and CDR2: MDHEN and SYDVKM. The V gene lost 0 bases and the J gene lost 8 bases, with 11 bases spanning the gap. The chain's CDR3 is CASSLWDSRHEQFF. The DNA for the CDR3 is TGTGCCAGCAGTTTATGGGACAGTAGACATGAGCAGTTCTTC.

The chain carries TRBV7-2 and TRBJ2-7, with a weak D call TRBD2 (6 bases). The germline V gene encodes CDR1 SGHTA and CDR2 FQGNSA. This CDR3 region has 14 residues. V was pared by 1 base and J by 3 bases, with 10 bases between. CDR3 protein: CASSLDGGFYEQYF. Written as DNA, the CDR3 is TGTGCCAGCAGCTTAGACGGGGGATTCTACGAGCAGTACTTC.

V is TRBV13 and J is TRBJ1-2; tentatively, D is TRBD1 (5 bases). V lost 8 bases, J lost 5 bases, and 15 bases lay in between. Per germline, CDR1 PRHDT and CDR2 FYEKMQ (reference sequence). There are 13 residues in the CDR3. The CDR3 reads CASRSRQRYGYTF. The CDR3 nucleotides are TGTGCCAGCCGGTCTCGACAGCGTTATGGCTACACCTTC. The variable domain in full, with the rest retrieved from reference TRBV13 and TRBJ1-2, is AAGVIQSPRHLIKEKRETATLKCYPIPRHDTVYWYQQGPGQDPQFLISFYEKMQSDKGSIPDRFSAQQFSDYHSELNMSSLELGDSALYFCASRSRQRYGYTFGSGTRLTVV.

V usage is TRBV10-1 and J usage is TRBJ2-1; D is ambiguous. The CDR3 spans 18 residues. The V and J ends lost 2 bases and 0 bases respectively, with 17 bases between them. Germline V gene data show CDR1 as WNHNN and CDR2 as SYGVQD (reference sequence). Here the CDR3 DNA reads TGCGCCAGCAGTGAGAACAGCAAAGAAAGCATCTCCTACAATGAGCAGTTCTTC. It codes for CASSENSKESISYNEQFF.

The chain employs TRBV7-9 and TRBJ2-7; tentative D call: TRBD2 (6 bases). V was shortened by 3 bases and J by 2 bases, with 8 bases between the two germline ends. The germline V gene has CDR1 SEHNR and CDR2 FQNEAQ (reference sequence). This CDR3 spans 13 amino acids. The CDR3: CASSLGGTYEQYF. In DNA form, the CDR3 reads TGTGCCAGCAGCTTGGGCGGGACCTACGAGCAGTACTTC.

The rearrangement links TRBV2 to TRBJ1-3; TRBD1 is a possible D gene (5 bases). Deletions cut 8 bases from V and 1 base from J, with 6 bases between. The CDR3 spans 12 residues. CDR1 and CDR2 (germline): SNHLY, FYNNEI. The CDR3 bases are TGTGCCAGCGCAGGGTCTGGAAACACCATATATTTT. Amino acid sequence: CASAGSGNTIYF.

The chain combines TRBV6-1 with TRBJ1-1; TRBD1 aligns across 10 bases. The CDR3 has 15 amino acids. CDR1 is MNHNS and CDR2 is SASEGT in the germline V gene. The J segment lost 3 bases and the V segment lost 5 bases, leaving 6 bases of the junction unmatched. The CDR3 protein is CASSPRTGGYTEAFF. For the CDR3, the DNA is TGTGCCAGCAGTCCTAGGACAGGGGGTTACACTGAAGCTTTCTTT.

The CDR3, as DNA: TGTGCCAGCAGCCCCCGGACAGGCGGAAGCTACGAGCAGTACTTC. Amino acids: CASSPRTGGSYEQYF. The J gene is TRBJ2-7, the V gene TRBV7-2, with TRBD1 matching 7 bases. The CDR3 consists of 15 residues. V shed 5 bases and J 3 bases; nucleotides not matched to a gene: 10. CDR1 is SGHTA and CDR2 is FQGNSA in the germline V gene.

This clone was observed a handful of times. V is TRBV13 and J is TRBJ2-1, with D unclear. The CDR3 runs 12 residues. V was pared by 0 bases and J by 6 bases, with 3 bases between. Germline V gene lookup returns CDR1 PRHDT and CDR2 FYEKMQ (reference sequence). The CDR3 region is CASSLGSNEQFF. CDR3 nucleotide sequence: TGTGCCAGCAGCTTAGGGAGCAATGAGCAGTTCTTC.

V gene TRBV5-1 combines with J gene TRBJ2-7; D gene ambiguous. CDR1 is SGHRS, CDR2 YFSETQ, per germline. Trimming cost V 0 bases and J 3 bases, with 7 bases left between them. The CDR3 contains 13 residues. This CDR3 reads CASSLAPLYEQYF. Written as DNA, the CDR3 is TGCGCCAGCAGCTTGGCGCCACTCTACGAGCAGTACTTC.

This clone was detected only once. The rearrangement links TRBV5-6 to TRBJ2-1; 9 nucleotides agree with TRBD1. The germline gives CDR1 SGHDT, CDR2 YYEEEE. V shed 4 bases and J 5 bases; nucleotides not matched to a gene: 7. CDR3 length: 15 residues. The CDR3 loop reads CASSKDRGGDNEQFF. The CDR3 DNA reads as TGTGCCAGCAGCAAAGACAGGGGGGGTGACAATGAGCAGTTCTTC.

The CDR3, as DNA: TGCGCCAGCAGCGAGGGACAGTGGAATCCCAAAAACATTCAGTACTTC. Translating it yields CASSEGQWNPKNIQYF. V usage is TRBV4-3 and J usage is TRBJ2-4; TRBD1 matches 7 bases. After removal of 5 bases from V and 2 bases from J, the junction contained 9 bases not matched to a gene. CDR3 length: 16 amino acids. Germline V gives CDR1 LGHNA, CDR2 YSLEER.

The CDR3: CAWSGVRRNEQYF. CDR3 DNA sequence: TGTGCCTGGAGCGGAGTTCGACGGAATGAGCAGTACTTC. This chain uses TRBV30 with TRBJ2-7, with unresolved D. Per the germline V gene, CDR1 is GTSNPN and CDR2 is SVGIG (reference sequence). This CDR3 is 13 amino acids long. V was shortened by 3 bases and J by 7 bases, with 16 bases between the two germline ends. Combining the CDR3 with reference TRBV30 and TRBJ2-7 gives the whole variable domain SQTIHQWPATLVQPVGSPLSLECTVEGTSNPNLYWYRQAAGRGLQLLFYSVGIGQISSEVPQNLSASRPQDRQFILSSKKLLLSDSGFYLCAWSGVRRNEQYFGPGTRLTVT.

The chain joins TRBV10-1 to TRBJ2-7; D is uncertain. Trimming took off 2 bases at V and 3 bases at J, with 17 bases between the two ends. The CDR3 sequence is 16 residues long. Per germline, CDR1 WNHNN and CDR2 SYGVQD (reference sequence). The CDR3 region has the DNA TGCGCCAGCAGTGAGAACCCCACAGCCCGGATCTACGAGCAGTACTTC. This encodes CASSENPTARIYEQYF.

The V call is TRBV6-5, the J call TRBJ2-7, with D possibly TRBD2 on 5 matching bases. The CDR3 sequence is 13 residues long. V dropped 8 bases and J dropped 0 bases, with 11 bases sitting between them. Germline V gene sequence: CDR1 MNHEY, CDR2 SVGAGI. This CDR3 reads CASGETLSYEQYF. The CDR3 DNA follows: TGTGCCAGCGGGGAGACCCTCTCCTACGAGCAGTACTTC.

Here the CDR3 DNA reads TGCGCCAGCAGCGCGGGGTTTTCTGGGGCCAACGTCCTGACTTTC. It specifies CASSAGFSGANVLTF. The chain combines TRBV5-1 with TRBJ2-6; maybe TRBD2 (6 bases). With 4 bases removed from V and 1 base from J, the gap between germline ends came to 9 bases. Per the germline V gene, CDR1 is SGHRS and CDR2 is YFSETQ. The CDR3 extends over 15 amino acids.

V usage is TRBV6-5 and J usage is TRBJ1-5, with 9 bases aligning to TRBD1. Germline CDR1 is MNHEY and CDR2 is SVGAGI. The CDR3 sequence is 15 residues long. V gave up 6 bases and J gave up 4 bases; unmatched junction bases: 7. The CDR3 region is CASSQDRGRNQPQHF. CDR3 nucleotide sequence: TGTGCCAGCAGCCAGGACAGGGGACGGAATCAGCCCCAGCATTTT.

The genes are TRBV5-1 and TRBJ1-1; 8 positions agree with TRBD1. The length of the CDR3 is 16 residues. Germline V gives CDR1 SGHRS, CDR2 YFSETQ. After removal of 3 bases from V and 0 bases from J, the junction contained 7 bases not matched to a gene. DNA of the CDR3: TGCGCCAGCAGCTCGATGACAGGGGCCTTGAACACTGAAGCTTTCTTT. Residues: CASSSMTGALNTEAFF.

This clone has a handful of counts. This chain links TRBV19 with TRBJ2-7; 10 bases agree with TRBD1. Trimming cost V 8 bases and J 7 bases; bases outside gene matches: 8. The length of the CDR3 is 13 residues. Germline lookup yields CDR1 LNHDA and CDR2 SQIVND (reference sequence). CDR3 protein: CASRTGGTLEQYF. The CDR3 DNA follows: TGTGCCAGTCGGACAGGGGGTACTCTGGAGCAGTACTTC.

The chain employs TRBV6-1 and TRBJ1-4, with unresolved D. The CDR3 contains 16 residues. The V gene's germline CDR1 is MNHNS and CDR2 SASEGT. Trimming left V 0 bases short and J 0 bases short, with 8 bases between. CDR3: CASSEARPATNEKLFF. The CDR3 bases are TGTGCCAGCAGTGAAGCGCGGCCCGCAACTAATGAAAAACTGTTTTTT.